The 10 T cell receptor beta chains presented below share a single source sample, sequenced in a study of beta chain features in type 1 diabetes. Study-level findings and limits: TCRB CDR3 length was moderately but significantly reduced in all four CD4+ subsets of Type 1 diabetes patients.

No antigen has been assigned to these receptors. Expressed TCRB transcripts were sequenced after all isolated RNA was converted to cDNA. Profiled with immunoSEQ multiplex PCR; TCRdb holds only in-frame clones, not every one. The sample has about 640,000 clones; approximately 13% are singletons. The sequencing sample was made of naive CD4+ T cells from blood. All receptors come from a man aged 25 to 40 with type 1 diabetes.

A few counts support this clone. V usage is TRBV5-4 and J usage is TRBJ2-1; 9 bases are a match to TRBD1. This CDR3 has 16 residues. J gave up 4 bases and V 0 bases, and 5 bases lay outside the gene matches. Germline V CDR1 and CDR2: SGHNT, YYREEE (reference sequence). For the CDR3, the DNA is TGTGCCAGCAGCTTGGACCTCGGGACAGGGTACAATGAGCAGTTCTTC. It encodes CASSLDLGTGYNEQFF.

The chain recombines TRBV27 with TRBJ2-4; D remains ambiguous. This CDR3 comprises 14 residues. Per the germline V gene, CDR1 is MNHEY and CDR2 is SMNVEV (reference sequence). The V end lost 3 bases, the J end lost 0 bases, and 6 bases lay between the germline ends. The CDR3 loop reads CASSLSVAKNIQYF. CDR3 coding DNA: TGTGCCAGCAGTTTGAGCGTAGCCAAAAACATTCAGTACTTC.

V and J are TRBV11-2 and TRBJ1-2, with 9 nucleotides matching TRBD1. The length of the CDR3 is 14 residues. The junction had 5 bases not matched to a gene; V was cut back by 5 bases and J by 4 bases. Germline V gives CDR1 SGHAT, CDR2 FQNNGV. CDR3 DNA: TGTGCCAGCAGCGGGACAGGGTTCACCTATGGCTACACCTTC. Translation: CASSGTGFTYGYTF.

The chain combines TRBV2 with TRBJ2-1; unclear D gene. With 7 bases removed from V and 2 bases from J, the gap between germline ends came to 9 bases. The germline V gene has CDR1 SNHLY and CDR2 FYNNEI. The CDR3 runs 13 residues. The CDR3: CASNQETYNEQFF. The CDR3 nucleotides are TGTGCCAGCAACCAGGAAACCTACAATGAGCAGTTCTTC.

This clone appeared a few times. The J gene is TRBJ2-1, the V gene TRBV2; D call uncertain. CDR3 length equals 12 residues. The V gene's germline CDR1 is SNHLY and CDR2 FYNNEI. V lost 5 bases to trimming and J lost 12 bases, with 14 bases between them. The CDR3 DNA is TGTGCCAGCAGTCCTCGGTTATACGGGCAGTTCTTC. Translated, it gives CASSPRLYGQFF. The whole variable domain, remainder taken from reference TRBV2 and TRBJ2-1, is EPEVTQTPSHQVTQMGQEVILRCVPISNHLYFYWYRQILGQKVEFLVSFYNNEISEKSEIFDDQFSVERPDGSNFTLKIRSTKLEDSAMYFCASSPRLYGQFFGPGTRLTVL.

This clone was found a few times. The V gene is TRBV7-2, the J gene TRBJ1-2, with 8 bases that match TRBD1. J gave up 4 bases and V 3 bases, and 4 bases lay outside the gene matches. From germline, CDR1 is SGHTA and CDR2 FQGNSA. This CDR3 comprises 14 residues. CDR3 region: CASSFGGQGYGYTF. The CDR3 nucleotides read TGTGCCAGCAGCTTTGGCGGACAGGGCTATGGCTACACCTTC.

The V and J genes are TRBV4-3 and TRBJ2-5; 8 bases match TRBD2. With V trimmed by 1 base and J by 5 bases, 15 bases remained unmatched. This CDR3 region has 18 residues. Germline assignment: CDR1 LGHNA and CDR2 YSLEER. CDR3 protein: CASSQALRGGPSAETQYF. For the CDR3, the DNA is TGCGCCAGCAGCCAAGCCCTACGGGGGGGGCCATCGGCGGAGACCCAGTACTTC.

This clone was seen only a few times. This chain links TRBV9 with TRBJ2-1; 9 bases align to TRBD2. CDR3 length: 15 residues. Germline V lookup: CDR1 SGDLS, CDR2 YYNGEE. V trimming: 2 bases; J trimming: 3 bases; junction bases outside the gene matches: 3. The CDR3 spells CASSVVAGDYNEQFF. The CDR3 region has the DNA TGTGCCAGCAGCGTCGTAGCGGGGGACTACAATGAGCAGTTCTTC.

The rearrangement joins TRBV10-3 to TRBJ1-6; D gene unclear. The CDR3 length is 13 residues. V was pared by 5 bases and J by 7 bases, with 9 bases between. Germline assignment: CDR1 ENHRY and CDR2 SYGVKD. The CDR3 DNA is TGTGCCATCAGTACAGCGGGGAATTCACCCCTCCACTTT. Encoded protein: CAISTAGNSPLHF.

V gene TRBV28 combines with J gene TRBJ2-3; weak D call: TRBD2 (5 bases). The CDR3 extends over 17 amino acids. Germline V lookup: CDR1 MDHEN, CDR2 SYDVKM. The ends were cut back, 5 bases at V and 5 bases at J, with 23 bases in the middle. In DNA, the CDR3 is TGTGCCAGCAGTGTCGAGTTCGGAGGAGGCGGAGGAGATACGCAGTATTTT. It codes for CASSVEFGGGGGDTQYF.